This TCR beta chain appears in the sequencing data of a study of T cells expressing NK-cell markers. Looking at the study overall: Seven sequenced donors out of eight were HCMV-seropositive, one seronegative. Study results and limitations: Of CD8+ T cells, about 1.0-8% belonged to dominant NKG2C+ clonotypes in five to seven donors.

TCRdb reprocessed the 5' RACE reads and stores each CDR3 protein as one record, lacking DNA. Its clone listing holds a few hundred thousand distinct CDR3 sequences. For this clonotype: Its antigen is undetermined.

Germline values: CDR1 SGHVS, CDR2 FNYEAQ. This CDR3 has 13 residues. The receptor's source is a man aged 18-75 years in good health. The chain combines TRBV7-6 with TRBJ2-3. The sample consisted of blood T cells: a sorted CD56 or NKG2C T cell subset, CD4+ or CD8+ T cells, or bulk PBMC T cells (not recorded which). The CDR3 sequence: CASSSTHSSTQYF.